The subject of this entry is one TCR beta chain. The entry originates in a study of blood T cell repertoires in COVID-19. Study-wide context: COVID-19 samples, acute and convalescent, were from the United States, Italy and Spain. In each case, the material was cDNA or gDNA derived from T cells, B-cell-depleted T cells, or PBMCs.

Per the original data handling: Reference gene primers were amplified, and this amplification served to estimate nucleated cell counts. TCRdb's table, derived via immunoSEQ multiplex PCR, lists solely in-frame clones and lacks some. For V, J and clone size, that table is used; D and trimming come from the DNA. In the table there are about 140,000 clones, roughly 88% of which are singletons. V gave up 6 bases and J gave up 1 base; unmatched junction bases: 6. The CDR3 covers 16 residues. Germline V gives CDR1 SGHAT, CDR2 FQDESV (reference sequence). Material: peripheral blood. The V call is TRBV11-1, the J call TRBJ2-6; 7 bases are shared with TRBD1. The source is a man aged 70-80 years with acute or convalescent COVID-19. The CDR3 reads CASRLQGSSGANVLTF. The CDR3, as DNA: TGTGCCAGCAGACTACAGGGGAGTTCTGGGGCCAACGTCCTGACTTTC. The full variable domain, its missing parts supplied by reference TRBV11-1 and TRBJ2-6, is EAEVAQSPRYKITEKSQAVAFWCDPISGHATLYWYRQILGQGPELLVQFQDESVVDDSQLPKDRFSAERLKGVDSTLKIQPAELGDSAMYLCASRLQGSSGANVLTFGAGSRLTVL.